This TCR beta chain was captured by sequencing in a study of cytomegalovirus exposure and HLA in healthy donors (TCRdb year 2017). Looking at the study overall: According to an earlier analysis of 450 to 650 of the donors, about 179 million T cells yielded 90 million to 140 million unique TCR beta sequences and around 300 Gb of sequence data. An early release covering 550 to 700 HLA-typed donors comprised approximately 290 gigabases of sequencing data and tens of millions of unique TCR sequences. Among the roughly 400 genotyped donors, around 81% belonged to the genetic ancestry cluster associated with self-reported Caucasian donors. The study aimed to test whether signatures of past pathogen exposure could be identified by cataloging public T cell receptors. The T cell repertoires of roughly 660 subjects were profiled by immunosequencing and related to cytomegalovirus serostatus. Along with the roughly 710-subject first cohort, a separate validation cohort of 120 different subjects was used. The study combined high-throughput TCR immunosequencing, statistical association of individual TCRs with disease status, and machine learning to predict cytomegalovirus infection status. A later analysis re-examined previously published TCR beta repertoires from 600 to 700 donors and added high-resolution HLA genotyping to investigate patterns of TCR occurrence. Rather than using new phenotypic data, the later analysis identified candidate immune exposures from TCR beta sequences and from how often those sequences occurred across donors. An earlier analysis of approximately 640 of the donors applied high-throughput TCR beta sequencing to assess whether each TCR beta V gene segment acted as functional or pseudogenic. Donor age, sex, ethnicity and CMV serostatus were compiled alongside the repertoire data. In a later genetic analysis, genome-wide SNP genotypes for about 55% of the roughly 700 donors were used, and that subset was treated as a discovery cohort. All discovery cohort repertoires had been generated using a single sequencing platform. HLA typing included class I and class II loci at four-digit resolution. The number of typed donors differed by locus: about 629-630 for A, B, C, DRB1 and DQB1; approximately 530 for DQA1; approximately 610 for DPA1; and around 490 for DPB1. Because of strong linkage in the cohort, five DR-DQ haplotypes were treated as single units for association and clustering. On average, roughly 240,000 unique TCR beta nucleotide sequences were sequenced per donor among 398 genotyped donors of the cohort, with roughly a sixth of those sequences being non-productive.

The library came from the immunoSEQ multiplex PCR assay. A mixture of 60 forward primers for TCR Vbeta segments and 13 reverse primers for TCR Jbeta segments was used in the multiplex PCR. A multiplex PCR assay on genomic DNA amplified the CDR3 region of rearranged TCR beta genes. Amplified TCR beta libraries were sequenced as 87-base-pair reads on the Illumina HiSeq System. In the authors' own workflow: In a later analysis, some 80 million unique TCR beta chains were counted across the approximately 640 repertoires, and about 9.9 million of these chains were shared by at least two donors. Raw reads were error-corrected and collapsed into unique sequences with a nearest-neighbor algorithm that merged closely related sequences to remove PCR and sequencing errors. To assign V, D and J gene segments, CDR3 sequences were aligned to IMGT reference sequences. For a sequence to be retained, a match of at least six nucleotides was required to both a V gene segment and a J gene segment. A rearrangement was called productive if the CDR3 had no stop codons and remained in frame with V and J, and every other rearrangement was called non-productive. Following IMGT convention, CDR3 was defined as the stretch from the second conserved V-encoded cysteine to the conserved J-encoded phenylalanine. In an earlier analysis of more than 550 of the donors, sequences lacking an unambiguous match to a single V gene segment were excluded. In an earlier analysis of several hundred of the donors, V segments were called functional above 56.7% productive rearrangements and were called segregating when the between-donor standard deviation exceeded 5%. A statistical classification framework was developed to diagnose cytomegalovirus status using the catalog of TCR beta chain sequences. In a later analysis, TCR nucleotide sequences were compared against IMGT/GENE-DB human TR gene sequences so that V and J genes could be assigned. Using the TCRdist pipeline, a later analysis assigned CDR3 sequences along with most-parsimonious VDJ recombination scenarios. In a later analysis, every TCR beta chain was defined by the combination of its CDR3 amino acid sequence and its V-gene family, and reads without a unique V-gene family were dropped. As a way to deal with suspected cross-contamination and a sequencing artifact, a later analysis dropped nearly 600 nucleotide sequences that were highly shared and had low generation probability. In a later analysis, a clonal expansion index for each public chain was calculated from normalized within-repertoire ranks of inferred template counts. A later analysis computed generation probabilities with a VDJ recombination model fitted to out-of-frame rearrangements, and checked the results against IGoR. Hypergeometric tests were used in a later analysis to score TCR-TCR, TCR-HLA and TCR-CMV co-occurrence, with a repertoire-size bias correction applied to the TCR pairs. A later analysis estimated false discovery rates by permuting HLA or CMV assignments 20 times. In a later analysis, co-occurring TCRs were grouped with DBSCAN, and TCRdist sequence similarity was added when clustering was performed within HLA-allele-positive subsets. Repertoires with fewer than 30,000 or more than 120,000 public chains, plus five repertoires with anomalous nucleotide sharing, were excluded from co-occurrence clustering. Here the immuneACCESS table is served through TCRdb, limited to in-frame sequences with V and J called. Missing clones are a known gap in these copies; in checked studies unresolved V genes cover under half, and the rest lacks a known reason. The V and J calls and clone size are taken from that table; D and trimming were inferred from the DNA. The sample data list tens of thousands of clones, and 82% of these were observed just once. 3.8% of the sample rests with the top ten.

Overall study results and their limits: Only TCR beta chains were sequenced in this cohort, and the absence of alpha or paired-chain data limited detectable features. Because counts were too low, about 15 rarely observed V segments, including chromosome 9 orphons, were left out of the earlier analysis of 587 of the donors. A cluster of highly shared sequence variants was judged likely to represent a technical artifact of the sequencing pipeline. Specific HLA alleles were associated with 15,000 to 20,000 TCR beta sequences at a false discovery rate of 0.05 in a later analysis. Compared with the roughly 600-donor mean, donors in an Asian-associated ancestry cluster had fewer N-insertions in productive TCRs, according to a later genetic analysis. In a later analysis, most CMV-associated TCR beta chains were found to appear HLA-restricted, with HLA associations seemingly driven largely by CMV exposure. HLA typing was unavailable for some donors at each locus, so association tests used only the typed subset. The classifier was reported to diagnose cytomegalovirus status with high specificity and sensitivity in both the original cohort and the validation cohort. While some public TCRs were present in many individuals, most TCR sequences turned up only very rarely across donors. Correlated functional status among segregating V segments might be attributable to linkage disequilibrium, but an unknown experimental factor could not be ruled out. A later analysis found that HLA-associated TCR beta chains were more clonally expanded and had lower generation probabilities than equally common non-associated chains. In an earlier analysis of about 540 of the donors, most TCR beta V segments were observed in productive rearrangements about 87% or about 30% of the time, broadly matching IMGT annotations. Some IMGT-functional V segments, including TRBV6-2 and TRBV6-3, could not be distinguished by the 87-base-pair reads and were therefore excluded. A further reported finding was that TCR beta sequences accurately predicted the HLA-A and HLA-B alleles for most subjects in the first cohort. According to a later analysis, parvovirus B19, influenza, CMV and Epstein-Barr virus appeared linked to several top co-occurrence clusters. In a later analysis, the rate of TCR association differed among HLA loci, with DRB1 alleles having the most associated TCRs and HLA-C alleles having the fewest. The presence/absence analyses assumed that sequencing depth was roughly uniform across donors, and that assumption may not be true. The study listed 164 TCR beta chains as associated with cytomegalovirus. An association between a missense DCLRE1C variant and V-gene and J-gene trimming of TCR beta chains was found in a later genetic analysis and replicated in an independent cohort. The authors suggested that the approach could potentially be extended to other disease states and immunological phenotypes. In vitro tests confirmed that a few of the cytomegalovirus-associated TCR beta chains recognize cytomegalovirus antigens. Assigning TCR associations to individual alleles was difficult when HLA alleles, especially DR and DQ, strongly co-occurred. For the cohort, immune exposure information was limited to CMV serostatus.

To note about this clone: No antigen is known for it. No much larger clonotype is one base removed from it; base qualities were not supplied.

In total, more than 500 healthy bone marrow donors made up the cohort. All cohort members were sampled while nominally healthy, although unrecorded immune exposures were likely present. The donor was CMV seronegative and belonged to the group of under 400 seronegative cohort members. A peripheral blood sample was provided by each donor, and peripheral blood mononuclear cells were used for TCR beta sequencing. Genomic DNA was extracted from the blood cell samples with the Qiagen DNeasy Blood Extraction Kit. CDR1 and CDR2 are read off the germline V gene as MDHEN and SYDVKM. From its cysteine to its phenylalanine, the CDR3 spans 15 amino acids. Kept here is only the CDR3 DNA, which spans 45 bases and is read in frame from base 1.

The chain is encoded by TRBV28 joined to TRBJ2-5, with 9 middle bases fitting TRBD2. The DNA end lines up better with TRBJ2-7; the J call may be wrong. This receptor was obtained from a man aged 50-59 years in good health and CMV-seronegative. Specimen: PBMCs. The DNA sequence is as follows: TGTGCCAGCTACCCCCCCCGCGGGAGGGGGTACGAGCAGTACTTC. Its amino acids are CASYPPRGRGYEQYF.